In this sample, the clone carrying this TCR beta chain turned up many times. Its antigen is currently unknown. The length of the CDR3 is 16 residues. A J-beta primer mix and a sample-barcoded 5' primer were used in a second PCR of roughly 6 to 11 cycles. Per sample, CDR3-containing paired-end reads numbered at least 3 million. TCRdb re-called the 5' RACE reads through MiXCR, storing one row per CDR3 protein. Of 500,000 to 600,000 distinct CDR3 sequences listed, 25% to 30% were seen once; the top ten hold approximately 17%. This sample was included in a study of blood T cells in healthy people across ages. Study-level results: What prevented conclusive comparison of naive and antigen-experienced cells was that PBMCs were unsorted.

The study isolated at least 6.5 million PBMCs from each sample. The J gene is TRBJ2-5, the V gene TRBV21-1; the tabulated D call, TRBD2, remains unverified against the DNA. TRBV21-1 is deemed a pseudogene. Sequencing was carried out using blood. This clonotype originated in a woman aged 70-85 years in good health. The CDR3 sequence: CASSKGSSSHGETQYF. DNA of the CDR3: TGTGCCAGCTCCAAAGGCTCTAGTTCCCACGGGGAGACCCAGTACTTC.